The present T cell receptor beta chain was sequenced within a study of OX40 agonist ivuxolimab in advanced cancers. The CDR3 has 18 residues. Germline CDR1 SGHAT, CDR2 FQNNGV. V lost 2 bases, J lost 3 bases, and 23 bases lay in between. Only in-frame clones appear in the TCRdb table, and some are missing; sequencing was by immunoSEQ multiplex PCR. There are around 60,000 clones in the sample; approximately 89% occur only once, and 12% lies in the top ten. This clone showed up just a few times. The TCR sequence derives from an adult with an advanced solid tumor such as melanoma, head and neck, liver or kidney cancer. The chain employs TRBV11-2 and TRBJ2-7; no clear D. This material consisted of CD4+ or CD8+ T cells sorted from blood, taken in a trial of the OX40 agonist ivuxolimab. Written as DNA, the CDR3 is TGTGCCAGCAGCTTATCTTATCCAGTATCTGCAGTGGGCTACGAGCAGTACTTC. Translated: CASSLSYPVSAVGYEQYF. Full variable domain (outside the CDR3, taken from reference TRBV11-2 and TRBJ2-7): EAGVAQSPRYKIIEKRQSVAFWCNPISGHATLYWYQQILGQGPKLLIQFQNNGVVDDSQLPKDRFSAERLKGVDSTLKIQPAKLEDSAVYLCASSLSYPVSAVGYEQYFGPGTRLTVT.